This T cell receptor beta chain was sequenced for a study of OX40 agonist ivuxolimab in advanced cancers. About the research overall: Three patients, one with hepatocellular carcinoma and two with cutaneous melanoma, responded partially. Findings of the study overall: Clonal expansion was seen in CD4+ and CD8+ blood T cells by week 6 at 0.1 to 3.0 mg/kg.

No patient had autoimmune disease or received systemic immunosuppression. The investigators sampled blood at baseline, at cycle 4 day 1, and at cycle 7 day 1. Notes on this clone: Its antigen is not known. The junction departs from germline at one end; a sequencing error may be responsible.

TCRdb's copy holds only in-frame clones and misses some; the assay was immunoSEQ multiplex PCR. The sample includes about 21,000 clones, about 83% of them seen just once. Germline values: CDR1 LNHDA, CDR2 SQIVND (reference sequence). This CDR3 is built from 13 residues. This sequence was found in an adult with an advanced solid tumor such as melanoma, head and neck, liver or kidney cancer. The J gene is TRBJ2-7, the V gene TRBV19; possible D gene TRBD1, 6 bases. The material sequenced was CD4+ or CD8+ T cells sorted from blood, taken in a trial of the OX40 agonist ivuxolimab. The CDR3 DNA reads TGTGCCACTAGTTCAGGGGTCATCTACGAGCAGTACTTC. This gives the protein CATSSGVIYEQYF.